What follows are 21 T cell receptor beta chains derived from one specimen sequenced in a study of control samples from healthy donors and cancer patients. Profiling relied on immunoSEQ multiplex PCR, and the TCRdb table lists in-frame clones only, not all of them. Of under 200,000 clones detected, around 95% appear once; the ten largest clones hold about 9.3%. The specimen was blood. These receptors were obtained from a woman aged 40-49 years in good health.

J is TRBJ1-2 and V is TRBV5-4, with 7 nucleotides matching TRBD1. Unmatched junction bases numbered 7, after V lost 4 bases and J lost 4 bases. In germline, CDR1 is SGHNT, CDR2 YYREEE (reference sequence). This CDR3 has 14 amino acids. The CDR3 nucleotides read TGTGCCAGCAGCCCGCGGGGACAGATCTATGGCTACACCTTC. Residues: CASSPRGQIYGYTF.

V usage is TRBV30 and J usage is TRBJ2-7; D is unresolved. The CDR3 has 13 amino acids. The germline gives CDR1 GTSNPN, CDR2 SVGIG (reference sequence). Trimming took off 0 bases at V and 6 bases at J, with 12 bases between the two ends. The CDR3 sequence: CAWSVQGSGEQYF. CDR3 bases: TGTGCCTGGAGTGTACAAGGGTCCGGCGAGCAGTACTTC.

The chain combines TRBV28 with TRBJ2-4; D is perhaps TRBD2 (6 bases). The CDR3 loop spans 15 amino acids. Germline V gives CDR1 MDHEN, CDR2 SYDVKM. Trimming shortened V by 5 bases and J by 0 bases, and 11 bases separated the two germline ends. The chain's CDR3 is CASSPAGLAKNIQYF. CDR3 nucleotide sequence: TGTGCCAGCAGTCCAGCGGGTCTAGCCAAAAACATTCAGTACTTC.

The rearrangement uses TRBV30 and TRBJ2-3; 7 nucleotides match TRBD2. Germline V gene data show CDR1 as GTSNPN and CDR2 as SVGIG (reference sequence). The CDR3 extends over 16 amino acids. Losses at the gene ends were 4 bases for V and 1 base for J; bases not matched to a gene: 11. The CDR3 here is CAWKASGTAGTDTQYF. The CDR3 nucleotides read TGTGCCTGGAAGGCTAGCGGAACCGCTGGCACAGATACGCAGTATTTT.

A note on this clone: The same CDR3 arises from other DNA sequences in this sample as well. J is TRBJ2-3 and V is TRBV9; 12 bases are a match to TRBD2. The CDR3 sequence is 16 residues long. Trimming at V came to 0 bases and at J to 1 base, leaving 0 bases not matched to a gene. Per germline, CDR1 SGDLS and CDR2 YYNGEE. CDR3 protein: CASSVGLAGGTDTQYF. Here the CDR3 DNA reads TGTGCCAGCAGCGTAGGACTAGCGGGAGGCACAGATACGCAGTATTTT.

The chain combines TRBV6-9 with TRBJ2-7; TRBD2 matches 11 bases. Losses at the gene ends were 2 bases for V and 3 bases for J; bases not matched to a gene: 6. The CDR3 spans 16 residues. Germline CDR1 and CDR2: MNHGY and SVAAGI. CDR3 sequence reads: CASSYPGTSGFYEQYF. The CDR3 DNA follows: TGTGCCAGCAGTTATCCGGGGACTAGCGGATTCTACGAGCAGTACTTC.

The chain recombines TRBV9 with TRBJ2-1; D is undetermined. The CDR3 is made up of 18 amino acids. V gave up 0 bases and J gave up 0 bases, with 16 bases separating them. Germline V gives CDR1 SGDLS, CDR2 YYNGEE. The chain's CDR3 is CASSVDPPGMSSYNEQFF. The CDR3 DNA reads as TGTGCCAGCAGCGTAGACCCTCCCGGCATGAGCTCCTACAATGAGCAGTTCTTC.

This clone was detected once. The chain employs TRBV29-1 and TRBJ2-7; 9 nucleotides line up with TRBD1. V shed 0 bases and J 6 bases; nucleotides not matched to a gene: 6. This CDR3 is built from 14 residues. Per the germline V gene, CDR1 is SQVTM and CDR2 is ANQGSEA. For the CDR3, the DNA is TGCAGCGTTGAAGAGGGACAGGGTTTGCGCGAGCAGTACTTC. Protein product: CSVEEGQGLREQYF.

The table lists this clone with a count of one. In DNA, the CDR3 is TGTGCCAGCAGTCGCCCTCTGGTCCAGAACACTGAAGCTTTCTTT. Translation: CASSRPLVQNTEAFF. V is TRBV28 and J is TRBJ1-1; unclear D gene. Germline-derived CDR1 and CDR2 are MDHEN and SYDVKM. The V end was cut by 5 bases, the J end by 1 base, with 14 bases between. The CDR3 is 15 amino acids.

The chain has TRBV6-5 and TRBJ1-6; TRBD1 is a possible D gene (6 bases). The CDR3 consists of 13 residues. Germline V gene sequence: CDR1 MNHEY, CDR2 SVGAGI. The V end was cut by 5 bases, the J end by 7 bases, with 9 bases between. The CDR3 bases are TGTGCCAGCAGTAGGGGGGGGAATTCACCCCTCCACTTT. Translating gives CASSRGGNSPLHF.

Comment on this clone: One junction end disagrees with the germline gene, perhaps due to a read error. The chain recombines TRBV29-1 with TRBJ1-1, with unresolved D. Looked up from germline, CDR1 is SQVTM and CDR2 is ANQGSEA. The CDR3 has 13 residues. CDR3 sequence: CSAEVQKNTEAFF. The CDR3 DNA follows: TGCAGCGCTGAAGTACAGAAAAACACTGAAGCTTTCTTT.

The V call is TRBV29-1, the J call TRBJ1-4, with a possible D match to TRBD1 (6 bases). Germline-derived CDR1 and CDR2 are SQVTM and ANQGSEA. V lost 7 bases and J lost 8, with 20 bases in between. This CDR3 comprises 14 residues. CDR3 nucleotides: TGCAGCGCCGCTAGGGGGGGGCTTGGGGAAAAACTGTTTTTT. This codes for CSAARGGLGEKLFF.

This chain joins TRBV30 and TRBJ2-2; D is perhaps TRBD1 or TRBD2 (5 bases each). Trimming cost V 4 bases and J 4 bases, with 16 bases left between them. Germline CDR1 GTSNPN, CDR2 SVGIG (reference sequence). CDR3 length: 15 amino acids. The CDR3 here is CAWTPREYITGELFF. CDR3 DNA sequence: TGTGCCTGGACCCCCAGGGAGTATATCACCGGGGAGCTGTTTTTT. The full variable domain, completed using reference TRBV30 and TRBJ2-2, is SQTIHQWPATLVQPVGSPLSLECTVEGTSNPNLYWYRQAAGRGLQLLFYSVGIGQISSEVPQNLSASRPQDRQFILSSKKLLLSDSGFYLCAWTPREYITGELFFGEGSRLTVL.

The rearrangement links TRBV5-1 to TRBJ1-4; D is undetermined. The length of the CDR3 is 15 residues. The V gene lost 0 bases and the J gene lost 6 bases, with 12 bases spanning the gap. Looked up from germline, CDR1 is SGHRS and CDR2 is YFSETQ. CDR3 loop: CASSLGGRMDEKLFF. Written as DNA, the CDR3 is TGCGCCAGCAGCTTGGGTGGCAGAATGGATGAAAAACTGTTTTTT.

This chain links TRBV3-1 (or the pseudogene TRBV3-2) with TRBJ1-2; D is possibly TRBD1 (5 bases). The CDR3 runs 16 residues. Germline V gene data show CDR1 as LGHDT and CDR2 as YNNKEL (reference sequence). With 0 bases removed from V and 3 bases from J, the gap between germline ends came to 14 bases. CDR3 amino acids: CASSQEPGREDYGYTF. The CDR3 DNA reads TGTGCCAGCAGCCAAGAGCCGGGCAGGGAGGACTATGGCTACACCTTC.

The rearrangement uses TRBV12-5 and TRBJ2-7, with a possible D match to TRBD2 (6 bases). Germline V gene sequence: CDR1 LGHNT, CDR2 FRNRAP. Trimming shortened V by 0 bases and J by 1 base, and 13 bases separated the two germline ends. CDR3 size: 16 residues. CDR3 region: CASGLVPGGPSYEQYF. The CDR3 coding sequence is TGTGCTAGTGGTTTGGTACCCGGAGGGCCATCCTACGAGCAGTACTTC.

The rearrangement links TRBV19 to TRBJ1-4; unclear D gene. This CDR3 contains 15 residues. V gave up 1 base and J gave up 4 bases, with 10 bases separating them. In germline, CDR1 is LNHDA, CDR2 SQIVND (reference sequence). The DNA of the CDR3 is TGTGCCAGTAGTATAGCTACCGGATATAATGAAAAACTGTTTTTT. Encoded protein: CASSIATGYNEKLFF.

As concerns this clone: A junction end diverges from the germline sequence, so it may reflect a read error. As DNA, the CDR3 is TGTGCCAGCAGTGTAGCGGGCGGTGAGACCCAGTACTTC. Translation gives CASSVAGGETQYF. The rearrangement links TRBV12-3 or TRBV12-4 to TRBJ2-5; 7 nucleotides match TRBD2. The CDR3 is made up of 13 amino acids.

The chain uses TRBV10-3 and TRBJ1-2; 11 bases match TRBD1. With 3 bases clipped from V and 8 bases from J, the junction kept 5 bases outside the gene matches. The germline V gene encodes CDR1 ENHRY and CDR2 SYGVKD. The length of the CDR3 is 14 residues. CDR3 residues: CAISDGTGGRGYTF. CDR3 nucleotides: TGTGCCATCAGTGACGGGACAGGGGGGAGAGGCTACACCTTC.

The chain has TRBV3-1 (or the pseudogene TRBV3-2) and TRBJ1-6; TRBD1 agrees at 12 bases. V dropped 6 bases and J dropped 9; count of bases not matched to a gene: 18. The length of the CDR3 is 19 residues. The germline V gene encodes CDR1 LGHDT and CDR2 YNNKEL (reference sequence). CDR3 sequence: CASRHRSPGQGASGSPLHF. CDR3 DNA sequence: TGTGCCAGCAGGCATCGGTCACCGGGACAGGGGGCATCCGGTTCACCCCTCCACTTT.

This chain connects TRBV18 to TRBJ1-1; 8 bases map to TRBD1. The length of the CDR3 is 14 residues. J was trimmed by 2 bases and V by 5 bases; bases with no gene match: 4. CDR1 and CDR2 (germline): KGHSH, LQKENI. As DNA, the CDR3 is TGTGCCAGCTCAACGACAGGGGACAACACTGAAGCTTTCTTT. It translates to CASSTTGDNTEAFF.